This entry lists 10 T cell receptor beta chains sequenced from one sample in a study of T cells in Graves' hyperthyroidism and ophthalmopathy. The CDR3 regions of TCR beta were amplified from RNA transcripts. The HTBI primer set drove a first-round RT-PCR of the TCR CDR3. TCRdb redid the calling of the multiplex PCR reads with MiXCR, one entry per CDR3 protein. The repertoire consists of 300,000 to 450,000 distinct CDR3 sequences, with 25% occurring once and the leading ten covering over 70%. Sequenced sample: blood. These receptors all stem from a man between 45 and 60 years old with Graves' hyperthyroidism.

This clonotype was detected a few times. The J gene is TRBJ2-7, the V gene TRBV7-3; the match to TRBD1 covers 7 bases. The CDR3 has 15 amino acids. The junction had 6 bases not matched to a gene; V was cut back by 4 bases and J by 0 bases. Germline CDR1 is SGHTA and CDR2 is FQGTGA. CDR3 DNA sequence: TGTGCCAGCAGCTCTCACTACAGGGGCTCCTACGAGCAGTACTTC. This codes for CASSSHYRGSYEQYF.

The rearrangement links TRBV5-1 to TRBJ2-5; D might be TRBD2 (7 bases). The CDR3 totals 17 residues. V shed 4 bases and J shed 4 bases, with 23 bases lying between them. Germline assignment: CDR1 SGHRS and CDR2 YFSETQ. CDR3 bases: TGCGCCAGCAGCCCAGCGAAGGGACGGGGAGGGGGAGAGACCCAGTACTTC. It encodes CASSPAKGRGGGETQYF.

This chain connects TRBV5-1 to TRBJ2-3; 7 nucleotides line up with TRBD1. Trimming took 0 bases from V and 0 from J; bases not matched to a gene: 1. Germline V gene sequence: CDR1 SGHRS, CDR2 YFSETQ. The CDR3 length is 15 residues. The CDR3 nucleotides are TGCGCCAGCAGCTTGGCGGGACAGAGCACAGATACGCAGTATTTT. As protein: CASSLAGQSTDTQYF.

This clonotype was seen at least ten times. J is TRBJ2-1 and V is TRBV11-2; 9 bases map to TRBD1. Trimming cost V 8 bases and J 4 bases; bases outside gene matches: 3. The CDR3 totals 13 residues. Germline assignment: CDR1 SGHAT and CDR2 FQNNGV. The CDR3 protein is CASLTGGYNEQFF. For the CDR3, the DNA is TGTGCCAGCCTGACAGGGGGGTACAATGAGCAGTTCTTC.

The chain recombines TRBV3-1 with TRBJ2-5; no definite D call. Trimming removed 5 bases at V and 2 bases at J, with 9 bases between. From germline, CDR1 is LGHDT and CDR2 YNNKEL (reference sequence). There are 13 residues in the CDR3. The CDR3 here is CASSWGSQETQYF. CDR3 bases: TGTGCCAGCAGCTGGGGATCGCAAGAGACCCAGTACTTC.

The chain's CDR3 is CASSVDRSSYNEQFF. Written as DNA, the CDR3 is TGTGCCAGCAGCGTAGACAGGAGTTCCTACAATGAGCAGTTCTTC. The J gene is TRBJ2-1, the V gene TRBV3-1, with D perhaps TRBD1 (6 bases). The V end was cut by 5 bases, the J end by 1 base, with 12 bases between. In germline, CDR1 is LGHDT, CDR2 YNNKEL (reference sequence). CDR3 size: 15 residues.

This chain connects TRBV7-9 to TRBJ1-5, with TRBD1 as a possible D gene (5 bases). The V gene lost 1 base and the J gene lost 5 bases, with 9 bases spanning the gap. Germline V gene sequence: CDR1 SEHNR, CDR2 FQNEAQ (reference sequence). The CDR3 runs 14 residues. CDR3 residues: CASSLEGQDQPQHF. As DNA, the CDR3 is TGTGCCAGCAGCTTAGAGGGGCAGGATCAGCCCCAGCATTTT.

The J gene is TRBJ1-1, the V gene TRBV10-3; 10 positions match TRBD1. The V gene end was trimmed by 3 bases and the J gene end by 11 bases; junction bases not matched to a gene: 12. This CDR3 has 15 residues. Germline assignment: CDR1 ENHRY and CDR2 SYGVKD. CDR3: CAISEWDRGFTSAFF. In DNA, the CDR3 is TGTGCCATCAGTGAATGGGACAGGGGATTTACGTCGGCTTTCTTT.

This clonotype has ten or more counts. V gene TRBV27 combines with J gene TRBJ2-3; 8 bases fit TRBD2. Trimming took 4 bases from V and 3 from J; bases not matched to a gene: 12. The CDR3 spans 17 residues. CDR1 and CDR2 (germline): MNHEY, SMNVEV (reference sequence). The CDR3 here is CASSSSVSGSKTDTQYF. Here the CDR3 DNA reads TGTGCCAGCAGTTCGTCAGTAAGCGGGAGTAAGACAGATACGCAGTATTTT.

This clonotype has ten or more counts. The V gene is TRBV18, the J gene TRBJ1-2; 7 bases agree with TRBD1. Looked up from germline, CDR1 is KGHSH and CDR2 is LQKENI. CDR3 length: 14 amino acids. With V trimmed by 6 bases and J by 6 bases, 10 bases remained unmatched. The CDR3 nucleotides read TGTGCCAGCTCCCTACTACGACAGGGCCATGGCTACACCTTC. Its translation: CASSLLRQGHGYTF.